Shown below are 27 T cell receptor beta chains from a single sample sequenced in a study of beta chain features in type 1 diabetes. Reverse transcribing all isolated RNA meant expressed TCRB transcripts were sequenced. Clones were read by immunoSEQ multiplex PCR, and TCRdb kept only the in-frame ones, dropping some. The table lists 350,000 or so clones, around 20% of them singletons. The sequencing input was naive CD4+ T cells from blood. These receptors were taken from a woman under 30 in good health.

V usage is TRBV15 and J usage is TRBJ2-3, with D possibly being TRBD2 (6 bases). Trimming took 0 bases from V and 4 from J, leaving 11 bases between them. The CDR3 runs 15 residues. Germline CDR1 is LNHNV and CDR2 is YYDKDF (reference sequence). CDR3 DNA: TGTGCCACCAGCAGAGAGCGGGGCTACTCAGATACGCAGTATTTT. It yields the protein CATSRERGYSDTQYF.

CDR3 in DNA: TGTGCCAGCAGTAAGGGCGGGGCTTTGGATGAGCAGTTCTTC. Encoded protein: CASSKGGALDEQFF. V is TRBV6-6 and J is TRBJ2-1; tentative D call: TRBD2 (6 bases). Germline lookup yields CDR1 MNHNY and CDR2 SVGAGI (reference sequence). V lost 5 bases and J 8 bases, leaving 16 bases between the germline ends. The CDR3 consists of 14 residues.

A few counts support this clone. The J gene is TRBJ2-1, the V gene TRBV4-1; 9 nucleotides align to TRBD2. The CDR3 runs to 15 residues. Germline CDR1 MGHRA, CDR2 YSYEKL. Trimming took 3 bases from V and 7 from J; bases not matched to a gene: 7. The CDR3 nucleotides are TGCGCCAGCAGCCAGGGAAGCGGGAGGACTAATGAGCAGTTCTTC. Its protein is CASSQGSGRTNEQFF.

A few counts support this clone. The chain joins TRBV30 to TRBJ2-2, with 9 bases matching TRBD1. The V and J ends lost 1 base and 1 base, in that order; junction bases with no gene match: 10. The germline CDR1 and CDR2 sequences are GTSNPN and SVGIG (reference sequence). There are 18 residues in the CDR3. CDR3 sequence: CAWSAFRTGALNTGELFF. The CDR3 DNA is TGTGCCTGGAGTGCCTTTCGGACAGGGGCCCTGAACACCGGGGAGCTGTTTTTT.

The chain has TRBV15 and TRBJ2-7; perhaps TRBD1 as D (5 bases). Trimming left V 3 bases short and J 3 bases short, with 12 bases between. The CDR3 has 14 residues. The germline V gene encodes CDR1 LNHNV and CDR2 YYDKDF (reference sequence). The CDR3 protein is CATSRFQGGYEQYF. The CDR3 DNA reads as TGTGCCACCAGCAGGTTTCAGGGTGGCTACGAGCAGTACTTC.

This clone came up a few times. The V and J genes are TRBV30 and TRBJ2-5, with TRBD2 matching 13 bases. In germline, CDR1 is GTSNPN, CDR2 SVGIG (reference sequence). CDR3 size: 16 residues. V lost 3 bases to trimming and J lost 1 base; unmatched junction nucleotides: 5. CDR3 in DNA: TGTGCCTGGAGCGCTGGGACTAGCGGGGCCCAAGAGACCCAGTACTTC. Amino acids: CAWSAGTSGAQETQYF. The full variable domain, rest sourced from reference TRBV30 and TRBJ2-5, is SQTIHQWPATLVQPVGSPLSLECTVEGTSNPNLYWYRQAAGRGLQLLFYSVGIGQISSEVPQNLSASRPQDRQFILSSKKLLLSDSGFYLCAWSAGTSGAQETQYFGPGTRLLVL.

This clone was counted a few times. The gene calls are TRBV9 and TRBJ2-2, with D perhaps TRBD1 (5 bases). The ends were cut back, 2 bases at V and 4 bases at J, with 6 bases in the middle. Germline CDR1 is SGDLS and CDR2 is YYNGEE. This CDR3 is 13 amino acids long. CDR3 loop: CASSVDSTGELFF. DNA of the CDR3: TGTGCCAGCAGCGTCGACAGCACCGGGGAGCTGTTTTTT.

This clone was observed a few times. The rearrangement links TRBV7-9 to TRBJ2-3, with 14 bases fitting TRBD2. V shed 5 bases and J 1 base; nucleotides not matched to a gene: 5. The CDR3 totals 17 residues. Germline loops: CDR1 SEHNR, CDR2 FQNEAQ (reference sequence). CDR3: CASSAWTSGGRTDTQYF. The CDR3 coding sequence is TGTGCCAGCAGCGCCTGGACTAGCGGGGGGCGCACAGATACGCAGTATTTT.

This clone was recorded a few times. This rearrangement joins TRBV7-9 to TRBJ2-7; no definite D call. Germline lookup yields CDR1 SEHNR and CDR2 FQNEAQ (reference sequence). V lost 1 base to trimming and J lost 6 bases, with 10 bases between them. CDR3 length: 13 amino acids. CDR3 protein: CASSLDLRVEQYF. Written as DNA, the CDR3 is TGTGCCAGCAGCTTAGATTTACGGGTCGAGCAGTACTTC. Using reference TRBV7-9 and TRBJ2-7 for the parts outside the CDR3, the full variable domain is DTGVSQNPRHKITKRGQNVTFRCDPISEHNRLYWYRQTLGQGPEFLTYFQNEAQLEKSRLLSDRFSAERPKGSFSTLEIQRTEQGDSAMYLCASSLDLRVEQYFGPGTRLTVT.

This clone was recorded a few times. The genes are TRBV1 and TRBJ1-2; the D call of TRBD1 is as the table states it, not checked on the DNA. TRBV1 is a pseudogene. The CDR3 runs 15 residues. The CDR3 nucleotides are TGCACCAGCAGCGAAGACAGATTTACTAACTATGGCTACACCTTC. As protein: CTSSEDRFTNYGYTF.

This clone has a handful of counts. The chain recombines TRBV4-3 with TRBJ2-3; D call uncertain. Germline CDR1 is LGHNA and CDR2 is YSLEER. V gave up 0 bases and J gave up 1 base, with 5 bases separating them. The CDR3 extends over 14 amino acids. The CDR3 DNA reads as TGCGCCAGCAGCCAAGATCGGGGCACAGATACGCAGTATTTT. Encoded protein: CASSQDRGTDTQYF.

This clone was detected a few times. V is TRBV10-3 and J is TRBJ1-2; 7 nucleotides line up with TRBD1. Germline values: CDR1 ENHRY, CDR2 SYGVKD. After removal of 10 bases from V and 7 bases from J, the junction contained 12 bases not matched to a gene. There are 13 residues in the CDR3. The CDR3 reads CATQPGQDVGYTF. CDR3 nucleotides: TGTGCCACCCAACCCGGACAGGATGTTGGCTACACCTTC.

This clone appeared a few times. The chain has TRBV19 and TRBJ1-1; D remains unclear. The V gene's germline CDR1 is LNHDA and CDR2 SQIVND (reference sequence). The ends were cut back, 4 bases at V and 1 base at J, with 10 bases in the middle. The CDR3 is made up of 14 amino acids. The CDR3 reads CASSNPGENTEAFF. The CDR3 DNA follows: TGTGCCAGTAGTAATCCAGGTGAGAACACTGAAGCTTTCTTT.

The chain joins TRBV6-1 to TRBJ2-5, with 7 bases that match TRBD1. Germline loops: CDR1 MNHNS, CDR2 SASEGT. V trimming: 6 bases; J trimming: 4 bases; junction bases outside the gene matches: 5. This CDR3 has 13 amino acids. CDR3 in amino acids: CASRGQLGETQYF. Here the CDR3 DNA reads TGTGCCAGCAGGGGACAGTTAGGAGAGACCCAGTACTTC.

This clone was counted only a few times. This chain joins TRBV30 and TRBJ1-5; tentative D call: TRBD1 (6 bases). CDR1 is GTSNPN, CDR2 SVGIG, per germline (reference sequence). V shed 7 bases and J shed 6 bases, with 16 bases lying between them. This CDR3 is built from 13 residues. The CDR3 DNA is TGTGCCTCATCCGCAGGGGCTGGTCAGCCCCAGCATTTT. Protein product: CASSAGAGQPQHF.

The table lists this clone with a few counts. The V call is TRBV7-2, the J call TRBJ2-7, with 9 bases that match TRBD2. Looked up from germline, CDR1 is SGHTA and CDR2 is FQGNSA. Trimming removed 1 base from V and 3 bases from J; junction bases left unmatched: 4. The CDR3 loop spans 15 amino acids. The CDR3 DNA reads TGTGCCAGCAGCTTAGTTCAAGCGGGAGGCTACGAGCAGTACTTC. Amino acid sequence: CASSLVQAGGYEQYF. Full variable domain (rest looked up from reference TRBV7-2 and TRBJ2-7): GAGVSQSPSNKVTEKGKDVELRCDPISGHTALYWYRQSLGQGLEFLIYFQGNSAPDKSGLPSDRFSAERTGGSVSTLTIQRTQQEDSAVYLCASSLVQAGGYEQYFGPGTRLTVT.

The chain links TRBV5-4 to TRBJ2-7; 10 positions match TRBD2. The trim removed 0 bases at V and 5 bases at J, leaving 14 bases unmatched. From germline, CDR1 is SGHNT and CDR2 YYREEE (reference sequence). This CDR3 region has 18 residues. The CDR3 DNA reads as TGTGCCAGCAGCTTGGGGACTAGCGGCGTTTTCGGGGGTCACGAGCAGTACTTC. This sequence encodes CASSLGTSGVFGGHEQYF.

The chain joins TRBV6-1 to TRBJ1-5; a weak D match, TRBD1 (6 bases). CDR3 length equals 15 residues. Germline values: CDR1 MNHNS, CDR2 SASEGT. Trimming shortened V by 6 bases and J by 0 bases, and 12 bases separated the two germline ends. The CDR3, as DNA: TGTGCCAGCAGCCAACAGGGCTATAGCAATCAGCCCCAGCATTTT. This sequence encodes CASSQQGYSNQPQHF.

This clone showed up just a few times. This sequence joins TRBV11-3 and TRBJ2-3, with 7 bases that match TRBD1. Germline V gene sequence: CDR1 SGHNT, CDR2 YENEEA. This CDR3 region has 14 residues. J gave up 0 bases and V 9 bases, and 6 bases lay outside the gene matches. As DNA, the CDR3 is TGTGCCAGTAAGGGACAGACCAGCACAGATACGCAGTATTTT. Translated: CASKGQTSTDTQYF.

The chain combines TRBV27 with TRBJ1-5; 7 bases map to TRBD1. The V gene's germline CDR1 is MNHEY and CDR2 SMNVEV (reference sequence). The CDR3 has 15 residues. V lost 4 bases, J lost 4 bases, and 7 bases stayed unmatched. CDR3 sequence: CASSSLDRANQPQHF. CDR3 DNA: TGTGCCAGCAGTTCCCTAGACAGGGCTAATCAGCCCCAGCATTTT.

There are a few counts of this clone. The V call is TRBV30, the J call TRBJ2-7; possibly TRBD2 for D (6 bases). Germline V CDR1 and CDR2: GTSNPN, SVGIG (reference sequence). This CDR3 contains 12 residues. Between the trimmed V and J ends, which lost 5 bases and 3 bases, there was a span of 11 bases. The CDR3 bases are TGTGCCTGGGCTCCGGGACTCTACGAGCAGTACTTC. Amino acid sequence: CAWAPGLYEQYF. The complete variable domain, with remaining parts taken from reference TRBV30 and TRBJ2-7, reads SQTIHQWPATLVQPVGSPLSLECTVEGTSNPNLYWYRQAAGRGLQLLFYSVGIGQISSEVPQNLSASRPQDRQFILSSKKLLLSDSGFYLCAWAPGLYEQYFGPGTRLTVT.

CDR3 loop: CAWSDTGGSPLHF. The DNA of the CDR3 is TGTGCCTGGAGTGACACAGGGGGTTCACCCCTCCACTTT. The V and J genes are TRBV30 and TRBJ1-6; 8 nucleotides align to TRBD1. CDR1 GTSNPN and CDR2 SVGIG come from the germline V gene (reference sequence). This CDR3 contains 13 residues. V lost 1 base and J lost 9; bases outside the gene matches: 2.

V is TRBV4-3 and J is TRBJ2-3, with TRBD1 matching over 7 bases. Per the germline V gene, CDR1 is LGHNA and CDR2 is YSLEER. V trimming: 0 bases; J trimming: 1 base; junction bases outside the gene matches: 1. The CDR3 is 15 residues long. Here the CDR3 reads CASSQERGRTDTQYF. The DNA for the CDR3 is TGCGCCAGCAGCCAAGAAAGGGGGCGCACAGATACGCAGTATTTT.

Note on this clone: The junction departs from the called germline gene at one end, perhaps through a read error. This chain joins TRBV7-2 and TRBJ2-1, with TRBD2 matching over 11 bases. This CDR3 is built from 18 residues. Germline values: CDR1 SGHTA, CDR2 FQGNSA. Written as DNA, the CDR3 is TGTGCCAGCAGCCTAGCGGGAGGTTCCTCTAGCTCCTACAATGAGCAGTTCTTC. This gives the protein CASSLAGGSSSSYNEQFF.

This clone was observed a handful of times. This sample includes further DNA sequences coding for the same CDR3. CDR3 bases: TGTGCCAGCAGCGTAGGAAGCGGGGGTTACAATGAGCAGTTCTTC. Translation: CASSVGSGGYNEQFF. V is TRBV9 and J is TRBJ2-1; 8 nucleotides match TRBD2. Germline assignment: CDR1 SGDLS and CDR2 YYNGEE. The CDR3 covers 15 residues. After removal of 0 bases from V and 4 bases from J, the junction contained 3 bases not matched to a gene.

The gene calls are TRBV19 and TRBJ1-1; D ambiguous. The CDR3 spans 13 residues. Germline V CDR1 and CDR2: LNHDA, SQIVND (reference sequence). Deletions cut 5 bases from V and 1 base from J, with 8 bases between. This CDR3 reads CASSWRTNTEAFF. The CDR3 region has the DNA TGTGCCAGTAGTTGGAGGACGAACACTGAAGCTTTCTTT.

The J gene is TRBJ1-4, the V gene TRBV9; D is ambiguous. Germline assignment: CDR1 SGDLS and CDR2 YYNGEE. The CDR3 has 15 residues. V was cut by 7 bases and J by 0 bases, with 13 bases left in between. The CDR3 bases are TGTGCCAGCTCCCCATCCCCTACAACTAATGAAAAACTGTTTTTT. Translating gives CASSPSPTTNEKLFF.